This note documents a single TCR beta chain sequence. This CDR3 region has 18 residues. The data originate from a study of T cells in localized non-small cell lung cancer. The data were produced by immunoSEQ multiplex PCR, yet TCRdb's version contains in-frame clones alone and is incomplete. The table lists 75,000 to 90,000 clones, 84% of them singletons. V gene TRBV21-1 combines with J gene TRBJ1-1; TRBD1 reflects the table's D call only, with no check against the DNA. TRBV21-1 is described as a pseudogene. This TCR was recovered from a man between 40 and 69 years old with stage I lung adenocarcinoma. This material consisted of peripheral blood, taken before any cancer treatment. For the CDR3, the DNA is TGTGCCAGCAGTTCAATTCACAGGGGGCGTAAGAGGAACACTGAAGCTTTCTTT. It is translated as CASSSIHRGRKRNTEAFF.